Detailed here is one TCR beta chain. What it binds is not known. The CDR3 runs to 15 residues. V lost 4 bases, J lost 6 bases, and 9 bases stayed unmatched. Germline CDR1 is MNHNS and CDR2 is SASEGT. Clones were sequenced by immunoSEQ multiplex PCR, and TCRdb holds only the in-frame ones, with some missing. This repertoire shows about 330,000 clones, roughly 85% found once; its top ten account for 0.65% to 0.85%. This sample is drawn from a study of cytomegalovirus exposure and HLA in healthy donors. Study results and limitations: The tendency of first-cohort TCR clusters to co-occur in the 90 to 150 validation repertoires emerged from a later analysis.

The chain links TRBV6-1 to TRBJ2-7; TRBD1 agrees at 10 bases. The origin of this receptor is a woman under 30 in good health and CMV-seronegative. Sequenced: PBMCs. The CDR3 reads CASSGRQGAYGEQYF. The CDR3 nucleotides read TGTGCCAGCAGTGGCCGACAGGGGGCGTATGGCGAGCAGTACTTC.